The clone carrying this T cell receptor beta chain showed up just a few times. What it binds is not known. The sample comes from a study of regulatory T cells in long-lasting Graves disease. General study findings and limits: Thyroid tissue was not studied; only peripheral blood was. Lower TCR diversity was seen in persistent Graves' patients than in newly diagnosed ones. Clonotypes that were public and shared totalled fewer than 3,500 in persistent patients versus 800 to 1,000 in new patients. It was in persistent disease that TRBV28, TRBJ1-2 and TRBJ2-5 were favored.

V was cut by 6 bases and J by 4 bases, with 18 bases left in between. Germline V gene sequence: CDR1 DFQATT, CDR2 SNEGSKA (reference sequence). The CDR3 extends over 14 amino acids. The TCR beta library used iRepertoire HTBI primers with Arm-PCR amplification of CDR3. TCRdb ran MiXCR on the multiplex PCR reads and lists one entry per CDR3 protein. The data contain a few hundred thousand distinct CDR3 sequences, 23% of them singletons. Stated time point: persistent/refractory GD, antithyroid drugs over 5 years with positive TRAb. Researchers made the TCR library from RNA that was extracted from PBMCs. The sequence was obtained from a female donor with Graves disease. The sequences come from peripheral blood mononuclear cells (PBMCs), collected when the disease was refractory, from a patient treated with antithyroid drugs. The J gene is TRBJ2-5, the V gene TRBV20-1; D assignment may be TRBD1 or TRBD2 (6 bases each). CDR3 nucleotides: TGCAGTGCAAAACGTTCGGGGGCCGGAGAGACCCAGTACTTC. Its translation is CSAKRSGAGETQYF.